One and the same sample provided the 20 T cell receptor beta chains below, sequenced in a study of T-cell reconstitution after alpha-beta-depleted transplantation in children. For TCRbeta, the library was prepared with unique molecular identifiers. TCRdb itself ran the PCR reads through MiXCR, one entry per CDR3 protein. The data show about 610,000 distinct CDR3 sequences, about 11% seen once. Sequencing used PBMCs from the stem cell graft donor, obtained from the stem cell graft. The receptors come from a human donor who donated a stem cell graft to a child with acute myeloid leukemia.

This clonotype has ten or more counts. V gene TRBV18 combines with J gene TRBJ2-2; TRBD2 matches 10 bases. Trimming took 3 bases from V and 0 from J; bases not matched to a gene: 1. This CDR3 is built from 16 residues. Germline lookup yields CDR1 KGHSH and CDR2 LQKENI. This chain's CDR3 is CASSPLAGANTGELFF. The CDR3 nucleotides are TGTGCCAGCTCACCGCTAGCGGGAGCGAACACCGGGGAGCTGTTTTTT.

This clonotype was seen a handful of times. The V and J genes are TRBV6-1 and TRBJ2-1; TRBD2 agrees at 14 bases. Germline CDR1 and CDR2: MNHNS and SASEGT. V lost 7 bases to trimming and J lost 4 bases; unmatched junction nucleotides: 6. This CDR3 has 16 amino acids. CDR3 DNA sequence: TGTGCCAGCACAGGACTAGCGGGAGGCCCATACAATGAGCAGTTCTTC. It yields the protein CASTGLAGGPYNEQFF.

The chain's CDR3 is CASSLWGGVSQETQYF. The CDR3, as DNA: TGTGCCAGCAGCTTATGGGGGGGAGTGTCCCAAGAGACCCAGTACTTC. The chain joins TRBV7-2 to TRBJ2-5, with 7 bases identical to TRBD2. The CDR3 is 16 amino acids. Germline CDR1 is SGHTA and CDR2 is FQGNSA. With 2 bases clipped from V and 1 base from J, the junction kept 7 bases outside the gene matches.

This clonotype appeared many times. The genes are TRBV20-1 and TRBJ2-7; D possibly corresponds to TRBD1 (5 bases). V was shortened by 0 bases and J by 4 bases, with 13 bases between the two germline ends. The germline gives CDR1 DFQATT, CDR2 SNEGSKA (reference sequence). CDR3 length equals 14 residues. The CDR3 sequence: CSARDRKGLYEQYF. The CDR3 nucleotides are TGCAGTGCTAGAGATCGTAAGGGGTTGTACGAGCAGTACTTC.

The rearrangement links TRBV4-2 to TRBJ1-6; TRBD1 might be the D (5 bases). Trimming pared 1 base from V and 12 bases from J, leaving 10 bases between. Germline V CDR1 and CDR2: LGHNA, YNFKEQ. The CDR3 has 13 residues. In DNA, the CDR3 is TGTGCCAGCAGCCAAGCGGGAGGGGTACCCCTCCACTTT. This encodes CASSQAGGVPLHF.

This chain connects TRBV25-1 to TRBJ2-2, with 9 bases that match TRBD2. The V gene end was trimmed by 4 bases and the J gene end by 6 bases; junction bases not matched to a gene: 6. Germline CDR1 and CDR2: MGHDK and SYGVNS. The CDR3 has 15 residues. The CDR3 loop reads CASSVPGLASGELFF. The CDR3 DNA reads TGTGCCAGCAGTGTGCCGGGACTAGCCTCCGGGGAGCTGTTTTTT.

The table lists this clonotype with many counts. The chain employs TRBV24-1 and TRBJ2-5; D not resolved. This CDR3 has 13 residues. CDR1 and CDR2 (germline): KGHDR, SFDVKD. The V end was cut by 1 base, the J end by 4 bases, with 6 bases between. CDR3 sequence: CATSDFGVETQYF. The CDR3 DNA is TGTGCCACCAGTGATTTTGGGGTAGAGACCCAGTACTTC.

This rearrangement joins TRBV24-1 to TRBJ2-1, with D maybe TRBD2 (6 bases). V was clipped by 3 bases and J by 8 bases, with 19 bases between them. The CDR3 is 16 residues long. The germline CDR1 and CDR2 sequences are KGHDR and SFDVKD. This CDR3 is CATSDSWGTTGDEQFF. CDR3 nucleotides: TGTGCCACCAGTGATAGTTGGGGTACTACGGGGGATGAGCAGTTCTTC.

To note about this clonotype: A read error may produce the germline difference seen at one junction end. CDR3 region: CGSGQGMNTEAFF. In nucleotides, the CDR3 is TGTGGCAGCGGACAGGGGATGAACACTGAAGCTTTCTTT. J is TRBJ1-1 and V is TRBV12-3 or TRBV12-4; 9 bases fit TRBD1. The CDR3 extends over 13 amino acids.

The table lists this clonotype with a few counts. The chain recombines TRBV12-3 or TRBV12-4 with TRBJ1-6; 8 bases line up with TRBD1. This CDR3 has 14 amino acids. The J segment lost 10 bases and the V segment lost 1 base, leaving 3 bases of the junction unmatched. The CDR3 region is CASSLDRGISPLHF. DNA of the CDR3: TGTGCCAGCAGTTTAGACAGGGGGATCTCACCCCTCCACTTT.

This clonotype occurred a few times. This rearrangement joins TRBV25-1 to TRBJ2-7, with D tentatively TRBD1 (7 bases). This CDR3 region has 15 residues. Germline CDR1 and CDR2: MGHDK and SYGVNS. V lost 2 bases and J 2 bases, leaving 13 bases between the germline ends. The CDR3 DNA reads TGTGCCAGCAGTGAAAGGGGGCGGGGAACCTACGAGCAGTACTTC. Residues: CASSERGRGTYEQYF.

The chain links TRBV5-1 to TRBJ2-1, with TRBD2 matching over 8 bases. Trimming removed 4 bases from V and 2 bases from J; junction bases left unmatched: 8. This CDR3 contains 16 residues. CDR1 and CDR2 from the germline V gene are SGHRS and YFSETQ. The CDR3 DNA is TGCGCCAGCAGCCCCCCCGGGACTAGTGCCTACAATGAGCAGTTCTTC. Encoded protein: CASSPPGTSAYNEQFF.

The chain carries TRBV5-1 and TRBJ2-7; D may be TRBD2 (6 bases). The CDR3 totals 15 residues. CDR1 and CDR2 from the germline V gene are SGHRS and YFSETQ. V was pared by 4 bases and J by 0 bases, with 14 bases between. In nucleotides, the CDR3 is TGCGCCAGCAGCGTGGGACTTCCTCCCTCCTACGAGCAGTACTTC. As protein: CASSVGLPPSYEQYF.

This clonotype was seen repeatedly, ten times or more. The chain joins TRBV25-1 to TRBJ2-7, with 7 bases identical to TRBD1. The length of the CDR3 is 12 residues. V was clipped by 8 bases and J by 4 bases; unmatched bases: 5. Germline CDR1 MGHDK, CDR2 SYGVNS. The CDR3 loop is CASRDRDYEQYF. The CDR3 DNA sequence: TGTGCCAGCCGGGACAGAGATTACGAGCAGTACTTC.

The chain is built from TRBV20-1 and TRBJ2-3; either TRBD1 or TRBD2 may supply D (5 bases each). The germline V gene encodes CDR1 DFQATT and CDR2 SNEGSKA (reference sequence). V lost 0 bases, J lost 6 bases, and 19 bases lay in between. CDR3 length equals 16 residues. DNA for the CDR3: TGCAGTGCTAGAGAGGGGGTAGGCGGAGGCGGTGATACGCAGTATTTT. Translated: CSAREGVGGGGDTQYF.

V gene TRBV28 combines with J gene TRBJ2-7; the match to TRBD2 covers 9 bases. The CDR3 length is 16 residues. Looked up from germline, CDR1 is MDHEN and CDR2 is SYDVKM. With 6 bases clipped from V and 4 bases from J, the junction kept 13 bases outside the gene matches. Here the CDR3 reads CASSQGGGLAAYEQYF. The DNA of the CDR3 is TGTGCCAGCAGCCAAGGGGGGGGACTAGCTGCGTACGAGCAGTACTTC.

The chain combines TRBV29-1 with TRBJ1-1, with D unresolved. V was cut by 0 bases and J by 1 base, with 9 bases left in between. Germline lookup yields CDR1 SQVTM and CDR2 ANQGSEA. The CDR3 is 14 residues long. CDR3 sequence: CSVEDWRPNTEAFF. The CDR3 DNA reads TGCAGCGTTGAAGATTGGAGACCGAACACTGAAGCTTTCTTT.

This clonotype was picked up a small number of times. CDR3 protein: CSVDYDNSGNTIYF. The CDR3 DNA is TGCAGCGTTGATTACGACAACTCTGGAAACACCATATATTTT. The chain combines TRBV29-1 with TRBJ1-3, with D uncertain. This CDR3 region has 14 residues. Trimming removed 3 bases from V and 0 bases from J, with 9 bases in between. Germline CDR1 and CDR2: SQVTM and ANQGSEA.

This clonotype was recorded a few times. DNA of the CDR3: TGTGCCATCAGTGAGTCAAGAGCTACTAGCGGGCAAGAGACCCAGTACTTC. It yields the protein CAISESRATSGQETQYF. The chain carries TRBV10-3 and TRBJ2-5; 9 positions match TRBD2. The CDR3 contains 17 residues. Unmatched junction bases numbered 7, after V lost 0 bases and J lost 2 bases. Germline V gene data show CDR1 as ENHRY and CDR2 as SYGVKD.

This clonotype has ten or more counts. J is TRBJ1-3 and V is TRBV20-1; TRBD1 matches 7 bases. V lost 0 bases to trimming and J lost 0 bases; unmatched junction nucleotides: 2. Germline CDR1 reads DFQATT; CDR2 reads SNEGSKA (reference sequence). The length of the CDR3 is 15 residues. The CDR3 reads CSARDRTGSGNTIYF. The CDR3 DNA follows: TGCAGTGCTAGAGATCGGACAGGCTCTGGAAACACCATATATTTT.